The present T cell receptor beta chain was sequenced within a study of CD8+CD57+ T cells in acquired aplastic anemia. For sequencing, patients were chosen who had shown expansion of CD8+CD57+ cells by flow cytometry. The CDR3 totals 13 residues. Trimming cost V 1 base and J 3 bases, with 6 bases left between them. Germline V CDR1 and CDR2: LNHDA, SQIVND (reference sequence). TCR beta VDJ and CDR3 were profiled, and genomic DNA was the template. One entry per CDR3 protein results from TCRdb running MiXCR on the reads. The sample comprises 150,000 to 200,000 distinct CDR3 sequences, about two thirds of which are singletons, and 35% to 60% rests with the top ten.

This TCR came from a human donor with aplastic anemia. The rearrangement joins TRBV19 to TRBJ1-2, with D unclear. Specimen: sorted CD4+, CD8+, or CD8+CD57+ T cells (not recorded which) from PBMCs. Written as DNA, the CDR3 is TGTGCCAGTAGTATAGGGGTTTACTATGGCTACACCTTC. Translating it yields CASSIGVYYGYTF. The entire variable domain, with the rest obtained from reference TRBV19 and TRBJ1-2, is as follows: DGGITQSPKYLFRKEGQNVTLSCEQNLNHDAMYWYRQDPGQGLRLIYYSQIVNDFQKGDIAEGYSVSREKKESFPLTVTSAQKNPTAFYLCASSIGVYYGYTFGSGTRLTVV.